This is a list of T cell receptor beta chains from one sample in a study of Ad26.COV2.S vaccination and SARS-CoV-2 variants. The data were produced by immunoSEQ multiplex PCR, yet TCRdb's version contains in-frame clones alone and is incomplete. The table includes more than 300,000 clones, about 82% detected once. Sequencing used peripheral blood, obtained in a trial of Ad26.COV2.S vaccine versus placebo. These receptors were collected from a person aged 18 to 59 who received the Ad26.COV2.S COVID-19 vaccine or a placebo. Each CDR3 is given with its conserved first and last residue. A D gene is named only where the DNA matches it firmly. A row's size may be missing; if present it is once, few, many or a size class.

V	D	size	J	DNA	CDR3
TRBV5-1	NA	NA	TRBJ2-2	TGCGCCAGCAGCTTGCGGCTAGCTGGGGAGCTGTTTTTT	CASSLRLAGELFF
TRBV12-3/TRBV12-4	NA	NA	TRBJ2-5	TGTGCCAGCAAGCGCGGGGCCGGGGAGACCCAGTACTTC	CASKRGAGETQYF
TRBV7-9	NA	NA	TRBJ1-6	TGTGCCAGCAGCTTAGGGGGCTGGGGTTCACCCCTCCACTTT	CASSLGGWGSPLHF
TRBV5-1	NA	NA	TRBJ1-6	TGCGCCAGCAGGCCAGGACAGATTAATTCACCCCTCCACTTT	CASRPGQINSPLHF
TRBV6-6	TRBD1	NA	TRBJ1-5	TGTGCCAGCAGCGGACAGGGCGGGCAGCCCCAGCATTTT	CASSGQGGQPQHF
TRBV5-1	NA	NA	TRBJ1-2	TGCGCCAGCAGCTCGACGGGACCCTATGGCTACACCTTC	CASSSTGPYGYTF
TRBV5-4	NA	NA	TRBJ1-4	TGTGCCAGCAGCTTGTGGGCAGGAAGTGAAAAACTGTTTTTT	CASSLWAGSEKLFF
TRBV6-5	TRBD1	NA	TRBJ1-4	TGTGCCAGCAGTCCGAACAGGGGGGGTGAAAAACTGTTTTTT	CASSPNRGGEKLFF
TRBV5-4	NA	NA	TRBJ1-6	TGTGCCAGCAGCCAGCAGAGGGGAGGTAATTCACCCCTCCACTTT	CASSQQRGGNSPLHF
TRBV15	NA	NA	TRBJ2-5	TGTGCCACCAGCAGGCCGGGAAGGGTAGAGACCCAGTACTTC	CATSRPGRVETQYF
TRBV4-1	NA	NA	TRBJ2-3	TGCGCCAGCAGCCAAAATCCGGCGCAGGGGACAGATACGCAGTATTTT	CASSQNPAQGTDTQYF
TRBV18	TRBD1	few	TRBJ2-5	TGTGCCAGCTCACCTACGGGACAGGGCGAGACCCAGTACTTC	CASSPTGQGETQYF
TRBV12-5	NA	NA	TRBJ2-7	TGTGCTAGTGGGCCCGTTCTAGGGAACGAGCAGTACTTC	CASGPVLGNEQYF
TRBV19	NA	NA	TRBJ2-7	TGTGCCAGTAGTATAGGAGGCAGGGTGAACGAGCAGTACTTC	CASSIGGRVNEQYF